This entry lists 2 T cell receptor beta chains sequenced from one sample in a study of OX40 agonist ivuxolimab in advanced cancers. Receptor amplification or capture employed the immunoSEQ multiplex PCR assay. TCRdb limited this immuneACCESS table to in-frame rearrangements with V and J called. A share of clones is missing; checked studies link under half to unresolved V genes, and the rest is unexplained. The sample contains around 72,000 clones, more than 75% of them found a single time. Clones ranked in the top ten supply roughly 0.4% of the sample. Source: CD4+ or CD8+ T cells sorted from blood, taken in a trial of the OX40 agonist ivuxolimab. The source is an adult with an advanced solid tumor such as melanoma, head and neck, liver or kidney cancer.

The chain couples TRBV7-8 to TRBJ2-6; D unclear. The CDR3 spans 16 residues. Trimming cost V 2 bases and J 4 bases, with 12 bases left between them. The germline V gene has CDR1 SGHVS and CDR2 FQNEAQ. CDR3 amino acids: CASSLRAGTGANVLTF. CDR3 sequence (DNA): TGTGCCAGCAGCTTAAGGGCCGGAACAGGGGCCAACGTCCTGACTTTC.

The chain is built from TRBV2 and TRBJ1-2; no definite D call. Germline V CDR1 and CDR2: SNHLY, FYNNEI. V lost 4 bases, J lost 5 bases, and 8 bases lay in between. The CDR3 length is 12 residues. This CDR3 is CASSVSPYGYTF. The CDR3 region has the DNA TGTGCCAGCAGTGTATCTCCTTATGGCTACACCTTC.